Below are 20 T cell receptor beta chains sequenced from a single sample in a study of shared clonotypes between healthy human individuals. Here immunoSEQ multiplex PCR was the method, and the copy in TCRdb shows in-frame clones only, minus some. This sample carries 550,000 to 800,000 clones, roughly 87% of them seen once, and the ten largest clones take 30% to 40%. Sequenced sample: memory CD8+ T cells from PBMCs. The subset is: CD45RO+ cells pooled with CCR7-negative TemRA cells. These receptors were collected from a man between 18 and 35 years old in good health. Some clones in this sample may be carry-over from other donors' samples.

The chain carries TRBV5-6 and TRBJ1-5; perhaps TRBD1 as D (6 bases). The CDR3 is 15 residues long. Germline loops: CDR1 SGHDT, CDR2 YYEEEE. V was clipped by 0 bases and J by 1 base, with 8 bases between them. The CDR3 region has the DNA TGTGCCAGCAGCTTGGGAAGGGGGAGCAATCAGCCCCAGCATTTT. Translating gives CASSLGRGSNQPQHF.

J is TRBJ2-7 and V is TRBV11-2, with TRBD1 matching 8 bases. After removal of 2 bases from V and 1 base from J, the junction contained 4 bases not matched to a gene. From germline, CDR1 is SGHAT and CDR2 FQNNGV. The CDR3 runs 15 residues. DNA of the CDR3: TGTGCCAGCAGCTTATTACGGACAGGGTCCTACGAGCAGTACTTC. As protein: CASSLLRTGSYEQYF.

This chain joins TRBV21-1 and TRBJ1-2. TRBV21-1 is classified as a pseudogene. The CDR3 spans 14 residues. CDR3 bases: TGTGCCAGCAGCAATCGGGACGGCCCCTATGGCTACACCTTC. Translating gives CASSNRDGPYGYTF.

This chain uses TRBV7-2 with TRBJ2-3, with D unresolved. V lost 7 bases and J 0 bases, leaving 20 bases between the germline ends. CDR1 is SGHTA, CDR2 FQGNSA, per germline. The CDR3 sequence is 17 residues long. In nucleotides, the CDR3 is TGTGCCAGCACCCCCCCATGGACCAAACGTAGCACAGATACGCAGTATTTT. Amino acids: CASTPPWTKRSTDTQYF.

The rearrangement uses TRBV6-5 and TRBJ1-1; D not resolved. CDR1 and CDR2 from the germline V gene are MNHEY and SVGAGI. This CDR3 spans 14 amino acids. Trimming stripped 4 bases from V and 4 bases from J, with 13 bases between. For the CDR3, the DNA is TGTGCCAGCAGTTGGTGGGGAGCCGGCACTGAAGCTTTCTTT. This encodes CASSWWGAGTEAFF.

The chain couples TRBV4-2 to TRBJ2-7, with TRBD2 identical over 8 bases. With V trimmed by 2 bases and J by 5 bases, 8 bases remained unmatched. The CDR3 is 15 residues long. Per germline, CDR1 LGHNA and CDR2 YNFKEQ. This CDR3 reads CASSQRREGSNEQYF. The CDR3 DNA reads TGTGCCAGCAGCCAAAGACGGGAGGGAAGTAACGAGCAGTACTTC.

The gene calls are TRBV10-3 and TRBJ2-5; perhaps D is TRBD1 or TRBD2 (5 bases each). Germline V gene sequence: CDR1 ENHRY, CDR2 SYGVKD. V gave up 10 bases and J gave up 4 bases, with 7 bases separating them. CDR3 length: 10 amino acids. The chain's CDR3 is CATGTETQYF. In DNA, the CDR3 is TGTGCCACGGGGACAGAGACCCAGTACTTC.

The chain couples TRBV27 to TRBJ2-2; 7 bases map to TRBD1. Germline CDR1 MNHEY, CDR2 SMNVEV (reference sequence). J lost 0 bases, V lost 5 bases, and 15 bases had no gene match. This CDR3 has 19 residues. The CDR3, as DNA: TGTGCCAGCAGTCCACTTAGCCCGACAGGGCCTACGAACACCGGGGAGCTGTTTTTT. It yields the protein CASSPLSPTGPTNTGELFF.

Worth noting for this clone: The sample contains more than one DNA sequence encoding this CDR3. CDR3 bases: TGTGCCAGCAGCCCATCAGGGTACGAGCAGTACTTC. This codes for CASSPSGYEQYF. The chain carries TRBV7-9 and TRBJ2-7; perhaps TRBD1 as D (5 bases). Germline V gene sequence: CDR1 SEHNR, CDR2 FQNEAQ (reference sequence). The CDR3 extends over 12 amino acids. V was clipped by 5 bases and J by 4 bases, with 9 bases between them.

V usage is TRBV10-2 and J usage is TRBJ2-3; D is ambiguous. CDR1 and CDR2 (germline): WSHSY, SAAADI. V lost 5 bases and J lost 3, with 6 bases in between. The CDR3 extends over 12 amino acids. This CDR3 is CASSLRTDTQYF. The DNA for the CDR3 is TGCGCCAGCAGTTTAAGAACAGATACGCAGTATTTT.

This clone has more than one count but fewer than ten. The gene calls are TRBV29-1 and TRBJ1-1; D unclear. Trimming cost V 4 bases and J 6 bases, with 6 bases left between them. Per germline, CDR1 SQVTM and CDR2 ANQGSEA. The CDR3 length is 10 residues. The CDR3 bases are TGCAGCGTTGCTTTGGCTGAAGCTTTCTTT. It specifies CSVALAEAFF.

The chain has TRBV7-8 and TRBJ2-7; 9 bases fit TRBD1. Germline lookup yields CDR1 SGHVS and CDR2 FQNEAQ. CDR3 length equals 13 residues. Trimming took 6 bases from V and 3 from J; bases not matched to a gene: 3. DNA of the CDR3: TGTGCCAGCAGTTCGGACAGGGGCTACGAGCAGTACTTC. Its protein is CASSSDRGYEQYF.

The chain combines TRBV7-8 with TRBJ2-7, with 8 bases aligning to TRBD2. Per germline, CDR1 SGHVS and CDR2 FQNEAQ. CDR3 length: 16 amino acids. Germline trimming cut 4 bases from V and 0 bases from J; bases unmatched to any gene: 8. CDR3 sequence (DNA): TGTGCCAGCAGCTCGATTAGCGGGGAGTTCTCCTACGAGCAGTACTTC. This gives the protein CASSSISGEFSYEQYF.

The V and J genes are TRBV7-3 and TRBJ2-1; 12 bases agree with TRBD2. Trimming took 5 bases from V and 7 from J; bases not matched to a gene: 9. Looked up from germline, CDR1 is SGHTA and CDR2 is FQGTGA. The length of the CDR3 is 16 residues. The CDR3 DNA reads as TGTGCCAGCAGCCCTAGCGGGAGGGCCTGGAGTAATGAGCAGTTCTTC. As protein: CASSPSGRAWSNEQFF.

This clone was detected only once. The chain links TRBV21-1 to TRBJ2-7; no DNA check was done on the table's D call, TRBD1. TRBV21-1 is a recognized pseudogene. The CDR3 spans 14 residues. The CDR3 region is CASSPGRGSYEQYF. DNA of the CDR3: TGTGCCAGCAGCCCGGGCAGGGGGTCGTACGAGCAGTACTTC.

J is TRBJ1-5 and V is TRBV6-1, with D perhaps matching TRBD1 (6 bases). V was clipped by 6 bases and J by 6 bases, with 9 bases between them. CDR3 length equals 12 residues. CDR1 is MNHNS and CDR2 is SASEGT in the germline V gene. CDR3 loop: CASSPRGQPQHF. The CDR3 region has the DNA TGTGCCAGCAGCCCCAGGGGTCAGCCCCAGCATTTT.

This chain links TRBV25-1 with TRBJ2-2, with a weak D call TRBD1 (5 bases). The CDR3 covers 16 residues. Germline CDR1 is MGHDK and CDR2 is SYGVNS. V lost 3 bases to trimming and J lost 0 bases, with 11 bases between them. The CDR3 region is CASSDLTEANTGELFF. Here the CDR3 DNA reads TGTGCCAGCAGTGACCTGACAGAAGCGAACACCGGGGAGCTGTTTTTT. Together with reference TRBV25-1 and TRBJ2-2, the CDR3 gives the full variable domain: EADIYQTPRYLVIGTGKKITLECSQTMGHDKMYWYQQDPGMELHLIHYSYGVNSTEKGDLSSESTVSRIRTEHFPLTLESARPSHTSQYLCASSDLTEANTGELFFGEGSRLTVL.

This clone was seen only once. The chain couples TRBV7-9 to TRBJ2-5; D is uncertain. The CDR3 has 14 residues. V was clipped by 5 bases and J by 1 base, with 11 bases between them. Germline V gene sequence: CDR1 SEHNR, CDR2 FQNEAQ (reference sequence). The CDR3 sequence is CASSMWTPQETQYF. The CDR3 DNA is TGTGCCAGCAGCATGTGGACCCCCCAAGAGACCCAGTACTTC. Full variable domain (outside the CDR3, taken from reference TRBV7-9 and TRBJ2-5): DTGVSQNPRHKITKRGQNVTFRCDPISEHNRLYWYRQTLGQGPEFLTYFQNEAQLEKSRLLSDRFSAERPKGSFSTLEIQRTEQGDSAMYLCASSMWTPQETQYFGPGTRLLVL.

This clone was detected only once. The chain uses TRBV4-3 and TRBJ2-7; possible D gene TRBD1, 5 bases. CDR3 length equals 16 residues. The V end was cut by 0 bases, the J end by 5 bases, with 17 bases between. Looked up from germline, CDR1 is LGHNA and CDR2 is YSLEER. CDR3 sequence: CASSQDRGTEDHEQYF. DNA for the CDR3: TGCGCCAGCAGCCAAGATAGGGGAACCGAGGACCACGAGCAGTACTTC.

This clone was observed a handful of times. J is TRBJ1-1 and V is TRBV4-3; no firm D call. V shed 0 bases and J shed 5 bases, with 13 bases lying between them. Germline V gene data show CDR1 as LGHNA and CDR2 as YSLEER. The CDR3 length is 15 residues. CDR3: CASSQDQWFLTEAFF. DNA of the CDR3: TGCGCCAGCAGCCAAGATCAATGGTTCCTGACTGAAGCTTTCTTT.